The T cell receptor beta chain described here comes from a study of CD8+ T cells in alopecia areata. Whole-study context: Treated patients received oral tofacitinib, 5 to 10 mg twice daily. Tofacitinib ran 6 to 18 months, followed by 6 months off drug.

RNA extraction and reverse transcription yielded cDNA as sequencing template. Only in-frame clones appear in the TCRdb table, and some are missing; sequencing was by immunoSEQ multiplex PCR. The sample carries tens of thousands of clones, 45% to 50% recorded once. By share, this clone ranks as medium-sized. Its target is not known. Trimming left V 7 bases short and J 1 base short, with 10 bases between. The CDR3 totals 14 residues. CDR1 MDHEN and CDR2 SYDVKM come from the germline V gene. Study observations and caveats: Scalp repertoires also include resident alphabeta T cells from normal skin. Clonality exceeded that of normal scalp in lesional scalp, most notably in alopecia totalis/universalis.

The source was CD8+ T cells sorted from blood, collected at week 0. This clonotype originated in a human donor with alopecia areata. The chain is built from TRBV28 and TRBJ2-2; tentative D call: TRBD1 (6 bases). CDR3: CASKGQVNTGELFF. The CDR3 region has the DNA TGTGCCAGCAAGGGACAAGTGAACACCGGGGAGCTGTTTTTT.